What follows are 27 T cell receptor beta chains derived from one specimen sequenced in a study of identical twins. TCRdb ran MiXCR on the 5' RACE reads and lists one entry per CDR3 protein. The table records roughly 500,000 distinct CDR3 sequences, around 20% of them present only once. This same sample was also taken into another study, of T cells expressing NK-cell markers.

What was sequenced was CD4+ T cells sorted from blood. Every receptor here comes from a woman younger than 35 in good health.

The chain employs TRBV20-1 and TRBJ1-1, with 7 nucleotides matching TRBD1. The CDR3 spans 15 residues. The V gene's germline CDR1 is DFQATT and CDR2 SNEGSKA (reference sequence). V gave up 6 bases and J gave up 2 bases; unmatched junction bases: 12. CDR3 loop: CSALKGAGVNTEAFF. In DNA form, the CDR3 reads TGCAGTGCCCTTAAGGGGGCAGGGGTTAACACTGAAGCTTTCTTT.

The table lists this clonotype with a few counts. The chain combines TRBV5-1 with TRBJ2-7; 9 bases align to TRBD2. Unmatched junction bases numbered 8, after V lost 4 bases and J lost 3 bases. This CDR3 spans 15 amino acids. Germline CDR1 reads SGHRS; CDR2 reads YFSETQ. CDR3 region: CASSPLAGAGYEQYF. The CDR3 DNA is TGCGCCAGCAGCCCCTTAGCGGGAGCGGGCTACGAGCAGTACTTC. The full variable domain, its missing parts supplied by reference TRBV5-1 and TRBJ2-7, is KAGVTQTPRYLIKTRGQQVTLSCSPISGHRSVSWYQQTPGQGLQFLFEYFSETQRNKGNFPGRFSGRQFSNSRSEMNVSTLELGDSALYLCASSPLAGAGYEQYFGPGTRLTVT.

The chain couples TRBV12-3 or TRBV12-4 to TRBJ1-1; maybe TRBD1 (5 bases). V was trimmed by 4 bases and J by 4 bases, leaving 10 bases between them. This CDR3 has 13 residues. CDR3 in DNA: TGTGCCAGCAGTTCGCGACAGCTCACTGAAGCTTTCTTT. Amino acids: CASSSRQLTEAFF.

This chain links TRBV7-9 with TRBJ1-1; TRBD1 is a possible D gene (5 bases). CDR3 length equals 14 residues. V lost 3 bases, J lost 3 bases, and 11 bases lay in between. The germline gives CDR1 SEHNR, CDR2 FQNEAQ (reference sequence). Here the CDR3 DNA reads TGTGCCAGCAGCTTCTTGGGCAGGGACACTGAAGCTTTCTTT. This translates into CASSFLGRDTEAFF.

This clonotype was seen a handful of times. This chain joins TRBV6-1 and TRBJ2-5; the D is unclear. Germline values: CDR1 MNHNS, CDR2 SASEGT. V was pared by 2 bases and J by 3 bases, with 7 bases between. The length of the CDR3 is 13 residues. The CDR3 region is CASSENPEETQYF. The CDR3 region has the DNA TGTGCCAGCAGTGAAAATCCGGAAGAGACCCAGTACTTC.

This rearrangement joins TRBV12-3 or TRBV12-4 to TRBJ1-1, with D maybe TRBD1 (5 bases). V was shortened by 4 bases and J by 1 base, with 10 bases between the two germline ends. The CDR3 runs 14 residues. The CDR3 DNA is TGTGCCAGCAGTTACGGGGGAAAGAACACTGAAGCTTTCTTT. This sequence encodes CASSYGGKNTEAFF.

This clonotype was seen more than once but under ten times. J is TRBJ1-1 and V is TRBV6-5; D is possibly TRBD1 (5 bases). V shed 6 bases and J shed 7 bases, with 9 bases lying between them. Germline V gene sequence: CDR1 MNHEY, CDR2 SVGAGI. The CDR3 contains 11 residues. The CDR3 here is CASRQGIEAFF. In DNA, the CDR3 is TGTGCCAGCAGGCAGGGAATTGAAGCTTTCTTT.

This chain joins TRBV7-2 and TRBJ2-3; D uncertain. CDR1 SGHTA and CDR2 FQGNSA come from the germline V gene. V lost 4 bases, J lost 3 bases, and 14 bases lay in between. This CDR3 spans 15 amino acids. CDR3 sequence: CASSSRVRFTDTQYF. CDR3 sequence (DNA): TGTGCCAGCAGCTCGAGAGTCCGTTTTACAGATACGCAGTATTTT.

This sequence joins TRBV6-6 and TRBJ2-4; 11 nucleotides line up with TRBD2. The V segment lost 7 bases and the J segment 9 bases; nucleotides outside the gene matches: 5. The CDR3 sequence is 13 residues long. The V gene's germline CDR1 is MNHNY and CDR2 SVGAGI (reference sequence). CDR3 protein: CASKLAGVGIQYF. The DNA of the CDR3 is TGTGCCAGCAAACTAGCGGGAGTTGGCATTCAGTACTTC.

This chain links TRBV12-3 or TRBV12-4 with TRBJ2-1; D is ambiguous. The V end lost 5 bases, the J end lost 4 bases, and 18 bases lay between the germline ends. The CDR3 sequence is 16 residues long. The CDR3 loop reads CASSQPEQRQYNEQFF. The CDR3, as DNA: TGTGCCAGCAGTCAACCGGAACAGAGACAATACAATGAGCAGTTCTTC.

This clonotype was observed at least ten times. CDR3 residues: CASSLFNTETQYF. The CDR3 coding sequence is TGCGCCAGCAGCTTGTTTAATACAGAGACCCAGTACTTC. The V and J genes are TRBV5-1 and TRBJ2-5; D not certain. The germline V and J ends were trimmed by 1 base and 4 bases, with 8 bases remaining between them. This CDR3 spans 13 amino acids. Germline V gene data show CDR1 as SGHRS and CDR2 as YFSETQ.

This clonotype came up a few times. The J gene is TRBJ2-1, the V gene TRBV12-3 or TRBV12-4, with 8 nucleotides matching TRBD2. CDR3 length: 12 amino acids. V gave up 6 bases and J gave up 6 bases; unmatched junction bases: 1. The CDR3 sequence: CASRGLVNEQFF. Here the CDR3 DNA reads TGTGCCAGCAGGGGACTAGTCAATGAGCAGTTCTTC.

This clonotype was observed at least ten times. CDR3 sequence: CASSQGQGFIEQFF. The CDR3 DNA follows: TGTGCCAGCTCACAGGGACAGGGTTTCATTGAGCAGTTCTTC. The chain uses TRBV18 and TRBJ2-1; 9 bases align to TRBD1. Looked up from germline, CDR1 is KGHSH and CDR2 is LQKENI. The V gene end was trimmed by 4 bases and the J gene end by 9 bases; junction bases not matched to a gene: 7. CDR3 size: 14 residues. The complete variable domain, with remaining parts taken from reference TRBV18 and TRBJ2-1, reads NAGVMQNPRHLVRRRGQEARLRCSPMKGHSHVYWYRQLPEEGLKFMVYLQKENIIDESGMPKERFSAEFPKEGPSILRIQQVVRGDSAAYFCASSQGQGFIEQFFGPGTRLTVL.

This clonotype was picked up a small number of times. The chain joins TRBV10-3 to TRBJ1-1; a possible D gene is TRBD1 (5 bases). Germline V CDR1 and CDR2: ENHRY, SYGVKD. There are 15 residues in the CDR3. Between the trimmed V and J ends, which lost 6 bases and 3 bases, there was a span of 17 bases. CDR3 sequence reads: CAIRKDPGQDTEAFF. The CDR3 region has the DNA TGTGCCATCAGGAAGGACCCAGGGCAGGACACTGAAGCTTTCTTT.

The J gene is TRBJ1-1, the V gene TRBV7-2; D uncertain. The CDR3 contains 16 residues. Between the trimmed V and J ends, which lost 5 bases and 0 bases, there was a span of 16 bases. Germline V CDR1 and CDR2: SGHTA, FQGNSA. The CDR3 nucleotides are TGTGCCAGCAGCCGACGTTCGTACGTTCTGAACACTGAAGCTTTCTTT. It specifies CASSRRSYVLNTEAFF.

This clonotype turned up a few times. The rearrangement uses TRBV7-8 and TRBJ1-2; the D gene is possibly TRBD1 (5 bases). CDR3 length equals 17 residues. V dropped 0 bases and J dropped 4 bases, with 18 bases sitting between them. The germline gives CDR1 SGHVS, CDR2 FQNEAQ. The CDR3 nucleotides read TGTGCCAGCAGCTTAGCACGAGGCGGCAGGGAGGCCTATGGCTACACCTTC. This sequence encodes CASSLARGGREAYGYTF. Full variable domain (rest looked up from reference TRBV7-8 and TRBJ1-2): GAGVSQSPRYKVAKRGQDVALRCDPISGHVSLFWYQQALGQGPEFLTYFQNEAQLDKSGLPSDRFFAERPEGSVSTLKIQRTQQEDSAVYLCASSLARGGREAYGYTFGSGTRLTVV.

This chain joins TRBV20-1 and TRBJ1-3; maybe TRBD1 (5 bases). The CDR3 contains 12 residues. Trimming removed 4 bases from V and 8 bases from J, with 12 bases in between. CDR1 and CDR2 from the germline V gene are DFQATT and SNEGSKA (reference sequence). DNA of the CDR3: TGCAGTGCTACCCCTACGGGGGACACCATATATTTT. Translating gives CSATPTGDTIYF.

This clonotype was seen repeatedly, ten times or more. V usage is TRBV3-1 and J usage is TRBJ1-3, with D unresolved. Germline loops: CDR1 LGHDT, CDR2 YNNKEL (reference sequence). There are 15 residues in the CDR3. V lost 3 bases to trimming and J lost 0 bases, with 9 bases between them. CDR3 sequence (DNA): TGTGCCAGCAGCCAGAACCCCAACTCTGGAAACACCATATATTTT. This translates into CASSQNPNSGNTIYF.

This clonotype has a handful of counts. The chain carries TRBV12-3 or TRBV12-4 and TRBJ1-1; tentative D call: TRBD1 (5 bases). This CDR3 is built from 14 residues. Trimming took 2 bases from V and 3 from J, leaving 10 bases between them. Here the CDR3 reads CASSLQGPYTEAFF. CDR3 DNA sequence: TGTGCCAGCAGTTTACAGGGCCCTTACACTGAAGCTTTCTTT.

The CDR3 DNA reads TGTGCCAGCAGCTTCCCGGGACTAGACTACAATGAGCAGTTCTTC. Translation: CASSFPGLDYNEQFF. The rearrangement uses TRBV7-8 and TRBJ2-1; 8 bases fit TRBD2. The junction had 4 bases not matched to a gene; V was cut back by 3 bases and J by 3 bases. The length of the CDR3 is 15 residues. Germline assignment: CDR1 SGHVS and CDR2 FQNEAQ.

This clonotype was seen a few times. The CDR3 sequence is CASRRSEDRLTGELFF. The CDR3 DNA reads TGTGCCAGCAGGCGCTCAGAGGACAGACTCACCGGGGAGCTGTTTTTT. The chain links TRBV12-3 or TRBV12-4 to TRBJ2-2; TRBD1 might be the D (6 bases). The CDR3 extends over 16 amino acids. The ends were cut back, 6 bases at V and 4 bases at J, with 18 bases in the middle.

This clonotype was seen a few times. This chain uses TRBV20-1 with TRBJ1-1, with D hard to call. V lost 4 bases, J lost 1 base, and 10 bases lay in between. The CDR3 has 13 amino acids. CDR1 DFQATT and CDR2 SNEGSKA come from the germline V gene (reference sequence). The CDR3 is CSATVLSNTEAFF. The DNA for the CDR3 is TGCAGTGCTACGGTACTTTCGAACACTGAAGCTTTCTTT.

This clonotype was counted between two and nine times. The chain links TRBV20-1 to TRBJ1-5; 7 bases align to TRBD1. Trimming at V came to 2 bases and at J to 3 bases, leaving 7 bases not matched to a gene. This CDR3 contains 15 residues. Germline V lookup: CDR1 DFQATT, CDR2 SNEGSKA (reference sequence). CDR3 sequence reads: CSARNYRGINQPQHF. CDR3 nucleotide sequence: TGCAGTGCTAGAAACTACAGGGGCATCAATCAGCCCCAGCATTTT.

This clonotype was seen at least ten times. Relative to the germline gene, one junction end is altered; a read error may explain this. The chain links TRBV7-2 to TRBJ2-7; 7 positions agree with TRBD2. The CDR3 totals 13 residues. Germline CDR1 SGHTA, CDR2 FQGNSA. This chain's CDR3 is CASSLEGGYEQYF. The CDR3 nucleotides read TGCGCCAGCAGCCTCGAGGGAGGGTACGAGCAGTACTTC.

The V and J genes are TRBV6-1 and TRBJ1-3; D is uncertain. V lost 0 bases, J lost 4 bases, and 10 bases lay in between. This CDR3 has 15 amino acids. Germline CDR1 and CDR2: MNHNS and SASEGT. The CDR3 region is CASSEAVPRGNTIYF. The CDR3 nucleotides read TGTGCCAGCAGTGAAGCGGTCCCGCGGGGAAACACCATATATTTT.

There are many counts of this clonotype. The genes are TRBV20-1 and TRBJ1-4; possible D gene TRBD1, 5 bases. V lost 7 bases to trimming and J lost 7 bases, with 13 bases between them. Germline V gene lookup returns CDR1 DFQATT and CDR2 SNEGSKA (reference sequence). This CDR3 spans 12 amino acids. The CDR3 sequence: CSVWGFGEKLFF. The CDR3 DNA reads TGCAGTGTTTGGGGGTTCGGTGAAAAACTGTTTTTT.

The chain links TRBV6-1 to TRBJ2-3, with TRBD1 identical over 9 bases. Germline V lookup: CDR1 MNHNS, CDR2 SASEGT. Trimming cost V 6 bases and J 1 base; bases outside gene matches: 5. This CDR3 has 15 residues. The CDR3 protein is CASSNTGGGTDTQYF. The CDR3 coding sequence is TGTGCCAGCAGCAACACAGGGGGCGGCACAGATACGCAGTATTTT.